These T cell receptor beta chains were read from a single sample in a study of regulatory dendritic cells for organ transplantation. Profiling relied on immunoSEQ multiplex PCR, and the TCRdb table lists in-frame clones only, not all of them. The sample includes roughly 34,000 clones, 70% to 90% of them seen just once. The sample taken for sequencing was naive CD4+ T cells from blood. The receptor source for this set is a human donor in good health. Each CDR3 is given with its conserved first and last residue. D genes are given only for firm matches. The listing skips clone size in some rows; elsewhere it reads once, few, many or a size class.

clone_size	v_call	cdr3_length	j_call	d_call	cdr3_nt	cdr3_aa
few	TRBV6-5	16	TRBJ1-2	TRBD1	TGTGCCAGCAGTTACTCGAATCAACTCCAGGGGGCTGACTACACCTTC	CASSYSNQLQGADYTF
.	TRBV10-2	13	TRBJ1-1	.	TGCGCCAGCAGTGAATGGGAGGACACTGAAGCTTTCTTT	CASSEWEDTEAFF
.	TRBV19	14	TRBJ1-5	.	TGTGCCAGTAGCACCCCCGGGCCAAATCAGCCCCAGCATTTT	CASSTPGPNQPQHF
.	TRBV4-3	15	TRBJ2-1	.	TGCGCCAGCAGCCAAGGGGGGGTTCCCTACAATGAGCAGTTCTTC	CASSQGGVPYNEQFF
.	TRBV6-5	15	TRBJ2-7	TRBD1	TGTGCCAGCAGTTACGGGCAAACAGGGGGATCGGAGCAGTACTTC	CASSYGQTGGSEQYF
.	TRBV18	14	TRBJ1-5	.	TGTGCCAGCTCACCAGGGGCAGGGAATCAGCCCCAGCATTTT	CASSPGAGNQPQHF
.	TRBV5-1	17	TRBJ1-3	TRBD1	TGCGCCAGCAGCTTTCGGACAGGCTCCGACTCTGGAAACACCATATATTTT	CASSFRTGSDSGNTIYF
.	TRBV7-7	14	TRBJ2-5	TRBD1	TGTGCTAGCAGCTTGACAGGGGGGGCGGAGACCCAGTACTTC	CASSLTGGAETQYF
.	TRBV6-6	15	TRBJ1-1	.	TGTGCCAGCAGTTACGGGGGAGTAGTGTACACTGAAGCTTTCTTT	CASSYGGVVYTEAFF
.	TRBV23-1	14	TRBJ2-7	TRBD1	TGCGCCAGCAGTCGCAAGGGACAGAACTACGAGCAGTACTTC	CASSRKGQNYEQYF
.	TRBV7-3	17	TRBJ2-1	.	TGTGCCAGCAGCTCCCTCGGTTTGACGGGGTCCTACAATGAGCAGTTCTTC	CASSSLGLTGSYNEQFF
.	TRBV11-2	16	TRBJ2-6	.	TGTGCCAGCAGCTTAGACAGGGTCTCTGGGGCCAACGTCCTGACTTTC	CASSLDRVSGANVLTF
.	TRBV6-5	14	TRBJ1-6	.	TGTGCCAGCAGCCTTGATCATCCCCATTCACCCCTCCACTTT	CASSLDHPHSPLHF
.	TRBV19	11	TRBJ1-2	.	TGTGCCACTAGGACAGCCTATGGCTACACCTTC	CATRTAYGYTF
once	TRBV7-3	12	TRBJ1-6	.	TGTGCCAGCAGCCGAAACGGTTCACCCCTCCACTTT	CASSRNGSPLHF
.	TRBV18	15	TRBJ2-1	.	TGTGCCAGCTCACCGGGAACAGGCACTATCGGGGAGCAGTTCTTC	CASSPGTGTIGEQFF
.	TRBV7-8	15	TRBJ2-7	TRBD1	TGTGCCAGCAGCTTAGGGAGACAGGGTAGCTACGAGCAGTACTTC	CASSLGRQGSYEQYF
.	TRBV6-1	14	TRBJ2-2	TRBD2	TGTGCCAGCACCGGGACTATTTTGCCCGGGGAGCTGTTTTTT	CASTGTILPGELFF
.	TRBV5-4	16	TRBJ1-1	.	TGTGCCAGCAGCTTGGCCCTCGGGCAGGTCGACACTGAAGCTTTCTTT	CASSLALGQVDTEAFF
.	TRBV5-5	16	TRBJ2-5	TRBD2	TGTGCCAGCAGCTTGGTGGCGGGAGGGCCAGAGGAGACCCAGTACTTC	CASSLVAGGPEETQYF
.	TRBV11-1	15	TRBJ2-3	.	TGTGCCAGCAGTCTACTAGACCGGAGCACAGATACGCAGTATTTT	CASSLLDRSTDTQYF
.	TRBV11-2	16	TRBJ2-1	.	TGTGCCAGCAACTCCATCGAGGGCGGGCTTTACAATGAGCAGTTCTTC	CASNSIEGGLYNEQFF
.	TRBV28	16	TRBJ2-2	TRBD1	TGTGCCAGCAGGGCCGGGGACAGGGCTAACACCGGGGAGCTGTTTTTT	CASRAGDRANTGELFF
.	TRBV19	13	TRBJ2-1	TRBD1	TGTGCCAGTAGTATTGGGGACAGGGCTGAGCAGTTCTTC	CASSIGDRAEQFF
.	TRBV21-1	13	TRBJ1-2	.	TGTGCCAGCAGCGAAAACGGTAACTATGGCTACACCTTC	CASSENGNYGYTF